Listed here are 25 T cell receptor beta chains from one sample, sequenced in a study of blood T cell repertoires in COVID-19. Generated by immunoSEQ multiplex PCR, the TCRdb table keeps only in-frame clones and is missing some. The data hold 70,000 to 90,000 clones, with around 90% observed a single time. Source material: peripheral blood. These receptors came from a human donor in a cohort sampled during active COVID-19.

This clone showed up just once. This chain joins TRBV19 and TRBJ2-5, with a tentative D call TRBD2 (6 bases). The germline V gene has CDR1 LNHDA and CDR2 SQIVND (reference sequence). Trimming cost V 1 base and J 4 bases, with 13 bases left between them. The CDR3 runs 15 residues. The CDR3 protein is CASSIGGGKGETQYF. For the CDR3, the DNA is TGTGCCAGTAGTATAGGGGGCGGGAAGGGAGAGACCCAGTACTTC.

This rearrangement joins TRBV7-9 to TRBJ2-7, with TRBD1 matching over 9 bases. V was clipped by 11 bases and J by 4 bases; unmatched bases: 6. The length of the CDR3 is 12 residues. Germline CDR1 is SEHNR and CDR2 is FQNEAQ (reference sequence). CDR3 loop: CAGGQGGYEQYF. As DNA, the CDR3 is TGTGCCGGGGGACAGGGCGGATACGAGCAGTACTTC.

V usage is TRBV4-3 and J usage is TRBJ2-7, with unresolved D. The CDR3 is made up of 13 amino acids. Germline loops: CDR1 LGHNA, CDR2 YSLEER. V was clipped by 1 base and J by 6 bases, with 10 bases between them. For the CDR3, the DNA is TGCGCCAGCAGCCAAGGCCGTACGGTCGAGCAGTACTTC. Encoded protein: CASSQGRTVEQYF.

The sample holds one count of this clone. The rearrangement links TRBV19 to TRBJ1-5, with D tentatively TRBD1 (6 bases). V lost 2 bases to trimming and J lost 2 bases, with 16 bases between them. In germline, CDR1 is LNHDA, CDR2 SQIVND (reference sequence). The CDR3 has 17 amino acids. CDR3 nucleotides: TGTGCCAGTAGTATACCCCGGGACACCAAGGGCAATCAGCCCCAGCATTTT. It encodes CASSIPRDTKGNQPQHF.

This rearrangement joins TRBV27 to TRBJ1-6, with 11 positions matching TRBD1. The CDR3 totals 15 residues. Trimming cost V 6 bases and J 7 bases; bases outside gene matches: 5. Germline values: CDR1 MNHEY, CDR2 SMNVEV (reference sequence). Written as DNA, the CDR3 is TGTGCCAGCAGGCCGGGACAGGGGGTAAATTCACCCCTCCACTTT. This translates into CASRPGQGVNSPLHF.

J is TRBJ2-1 and V is TRBV24-1, with TRBD1 as a possible D gene (6 bases). The CDR3 extends over 11 amino acids. Germline CDR1 is KGHDR and CDR2 is SFDVKD. The V and J ends lost 9 bases and 7 bases respectively, with 9 bases between them. CDR3 in amino acids: CATYRGNEQFF. The CDR3 DNA follows: TGTGCCACCTATAGGGGGAATGAGCAGTTCTTC.

This chain links TRBV10-3 with TRBJ1-5; D perhaps matches TRBD1 (5 bases). The ends were cut back, 3 bases at V and 6 bases at J, with 12 bases in the middle. Per the germline V gene, CDR1 is ENHRY and CDR2 is SYGVKD. This CDR3 is built from 14 residues. For the CDR3, the DNA is TGTGCCATCAGTGATGGGGCTGGCGGTCAGCCCCAGCATTTT. This encodes CAISDGAGGQPQHF.

The CDR3 is CASSGLLSNQPQHF. CDR3 nucleotides: TGTGCCAGCAGTGGTCTCCTTAGCAATCAGCCCCAGCATTTT. The genes are TRBV25-1 and TRBJ1-5, with D hard to call. The CDR3 extends over 14 amino acids. Between the trimmed V and J ends, which lost 4 bases and 0 bases, there was a span of 7 bases. CDR1 is MGHDK and CDR2 is SYGVNS in the germline V gene.

V usage is TRBV5-1 and J usage is TRBJ2-3; perhaps TRBD1 as D (6 bases). The germline V and J ends were trimmed by 0 bases and 2 bases, with 10 bases remaining between them. This CDR3 contains 15 residues. CDR1 is SGHRS, CDR2 YFSETQ, per germline. The CDR3 sequence: CASSLVGGPTDTQYF. The CDR3 region has the DNA TGCGCCAGCAGCTTGGTTGGGGGCCCCACAGATACGCAGTATTTT.

CDR3 bases: TGCGCCAGCAGCTTCCTGGGTGGGACAGCGGTCCCCCTAGCCAAAAACATTCAGTACTTC. Its translation is CASSFLGGTAVPLAKNIQYF. This chain connects TRBV5-1 to TRBJ2-4, with 7 positions matching TRBD1. V shed 2 bases and J 0 bases; nucleotides not matched to a gene: 17. In germline, CDR1 is SGHRS, CDR2 YFSETQ. The CDR3 consists of 20 residues.

The chain is built from TRBV7-8 and TRBJ2-5, with TRBD1 matching 10 bases. J gave up 2 bases and V 5 bases, and 2 bases lay outside the gene matches. The CDR3 is 14 amino acids. Germline CDR1 SGHVS, CDR2 FQNEAQ. In DNA form, the CDR3 reads TGTGCCAGCAGCCCGGACAGGGGGCAAGAGACCCAGTACTTC. Translating it yields CASSPDRGQETQYF.

J is TRBJ1-2 and V is TRBV7-6, with D unclear. The CDR3 consists of 18 residues. Germline V gene data show CDR1 as SGHVS and CDR2 as FNYEAQ. The V gene lost 1 base and the J gene lost 2 bases, with 20 bases spanning the gap. CDR3 nucleotides: TGTGCCAGCAGCTTAGGTCGAGACACAACTCCGCCCAACTATGGCTACACCTTC. It yields the protein CASSLGRDTTPPNYGYTF.

The chain combines TRBV7-6 with TRBJ1-1; D unresolved. The ends were cut back, 5 bases at V and 3 bases at J, with 16 bases in the middle. The length of the CDR3 is 15 residues. Germline CDR1 SGHVS, CDR2 FNYEAQ. The CDR3 bases are TGTGCCAGCAGCAATGGAGGGTGGATCGACACTGAAGCTTTCTTT. Amino acid sequence: CASSNGGWIDTEAFF.

V usage is TRBV5-4 and J usage is TRBJ1-4, with TRBD1 as a possible D gene (5 bases). The CDR3 is made up of 16 amino acids. In germline, CDR1 is SGHNT, CDR2 YYREEE (reference sequence). Trimming stripped 0 bases from V and 11 bases from J, with 20 bases between. This CDR3 is CASSLAGGSTGGKLFF. In DNA, the CDR3 is TGTGCCAGCAGCTTGGCCGGGGGGTCCACGGGTGGCAAACTGTTTTTT.

The chain has TRBV4-3 and TRBJ2-3; 11 bases fit TRBD2. The V gene's germline CDR1 is LGHNA and CDR2 YSLEER. V lost 4 bases, J lost 9 bases, and 21 bases stayed unmatched. The CDR3 length is 19 residues. The CDR3 DNA is TGCGCCAGCAGCCCCGAACTAGCGGGGGCCCGCAACCTCCCAGGGACGCAGTATTTT. Translation: CASSPELAGARNLPGTQYF.

The chain has TRBV5-6 and TRBJ2-3; TRBD2 matches 10 bases. CDR3 length equals 19 residues. With 4 bases clipped from V and 1 base from J, the junction kept 15 bases outside the gene matches. Germline CDR1 is SGHDT and CDR2 is YYEEEE. CDR3 loop: CASSPRPGLAIARTDTQYF. The CDR3 DNA follows: TGTGCCAGCAGCCCAAGACCGGGACTAGCGATCGCCCGCACAGATACGCAGTATTTT.

This chain links TRBV29-1 with TRBJ1-5; TRBD1 agrees at 10 bases. The V gene end was trimmed by 6 bases and the J gene end by 3 bases; junction bases not matched to a gene: 2. CDR1 SQVTM and CDR2 ANQGSEA come from the germline V gene. The CDR3 sequence is 13 residues long. Here the CDR3 DNA reads TGCAGCGTGGGACAGGGGATCAATCAGCCCCAGCATTTT. This gives the protein CSVGQGINQPQHF.

This sequence joins TRBV10-3 and TRBJ1-4; tentative D call: TRBD1 (6 bases). V was trimmed by 3 bases and J by 7 bases, leaving 15 bases between them. Germline V lookup: CDR1 ENHRY, CDR2 SYGVKD. The length of the CDR3 is 15 residues. The CDR3 DNA follows: TGTGCCATCAGTGACAGGACAGTCGCCGTTGAAAAACTGTTTTTT. This sequence encodes CAISDRTVAVEKLFF.

This chain links TRBV11-2 with TRBJ2-2; TRBD1 is a possible D gene (6 bases). Trimming shortened V by 2 bases and J by 4 bases, and 11 bases separated the two germline ends. Looked up from germline, CDR1 is SGHAT and CDR2 is FQNNGV. The CDR3 has 15 amino acids. For the CDR3, the DNA is TGTGCCAGCAGCTTATCCGGGACATCCACCGGGGAGCTGTTTTTT. It translates to CASSLSGTSTGELFF.

This clone was picked up a small number of times. The CDR3: CASSGTGGAYNEQFF. The CDR3 nucleotides are TGTGCCAGCAGTGGGACGGGGGGGGCCTACAATGAGCAGTTCTTC. V and J are TRBV2 and TRBJ2-1, with 8 positions matching TRBD2. Germline lookup yields CDR1 SNHLY and CDR2 FYNNEI. The CDR3 is 15 residues long. The V and J ends lost 4 bases and 2 bases, in that order; junction bases with no gene match: 4.

V is TRBV19 and J is TRBJ2-7, with TRBD1 as a possible D gene (6 bases). The CDR3 runs 12 residues. The V gene's germline CDR1 is LNHDA and CDR2 SQIVND (reference sequence). With 6 bases removed from V and 3 bases from J, the gap between germline ends came to 9 bases. CDR3 in amino acids: CASRKQGYEQYF. The CDR3 nucleotides are TGTGCCAGTAGGAAACAGGGCTACGAGCAGTACTTC.

The chain links TRBV27 to TRBJ1-2; 9 bases map to TRBD1. Looked up from germline, CDR1 is MNHEY and CDR2 is SMNVEV (reference sequence). V trimming: 5 bases; J trimming: 6 bases; junction bases outside the gene matches: 7. CDR3 length equals 14 residues. CDR3 loop: CASSRTGGWNGYTF. In DNA, the CDR3 is TGTGCCAGCAGTAGAACAGGGGGCTGGAATGGCTACACCTTC.

The gene calls are TRBV11-3 and TRBJ2-5; D remains ambiguous. CDR1 and CDR2 from the germline V gene are SGHNT and YENEEA. V lost 4 bases to trimming and J lost 2 bases, with 8 bases between them. The CDR3 is made up of 13 amino acids. CDR3 loop: CASSSPLQETQYF. CDR3 DNA: TGTGCCAGCAGCTCTCCTTTACAAGAGACCCAGTACTTC.

A single count supports this clone. The chain couples TRBV3-1 (or the pseudogene TRBV3-2) to TRBJ2-7; 9 bases agree with TRBD2. This CDR3 has 19 amino acids. Germline trimming cut 1 base from V and 3 bases from J; bases unmatched to any gene: 16. From germline, CDR1 is LGHDT and CDR2 YNNKEL (reference sequence). The CDR3 DNA follows: TGTGCCAGCAGCCAAGTAATCGCGAGGTCGCGGGGGGGTATCTACGAGCAGTACTTC. It yields the protein CASSQVIARSRGGIYEQYF.

A remark on this clone: Other DNA sequences in this specimen translate into the identical CDR3. The chain uses TRBV5-1 and TRBJ1-2, with a weak D call TRBD1 (5 bases). The V end lost 4 bases, the J end lost 2 bases, and 9 bases lay between the germline ends. The CDR3 covers 13 residues. Germline loops: CDR1 SGHRS, CDR2 YFSETQ. CDR3 in amino acids: CASSPGQNYGYTF. CDR3 nucleotide sequence: TGCGCCAGCAGCCCCGGACAAAACTATGGCTACACCTTC.